The present T cell receptor beta chain was sequenced within a study of vaccination and CD4 T cells after COVID-19 (dated 2022 in TCRdb). Turning to the overall study: Convalescent patients had a positive SARS-CoV-2 result on nasal swab PCR, and of these patients, several had mild disease and one had severe disease. For a few convalescent patients, samples were collected at an early post-vaccination timepoint (day 14) as well as at a late post-vaccination timepoint (days 161 to 241). In control cultures, a CEFX viral epitope pool was used as positive control, an HIV-1 Nef peptide pool was used as negative control, or no peptide was added. The convalescent cohort included six males and four females, with two Hispanic individuals, seven Caucasians, two Asians and one multiracial person. Post-vaccine blood samples were collected a median of approximately 68 days after the second vaccine dose, ranging from roughly 13 to 241 days. Post-COVID blood samples were collected from convalescent patients a median of around 96 days after diagnosis, with a range of roughly 30 to 161 days. In roughly nine COVID-19 convalescent patients and several infection-naive healthy vaccine recipients, the spike-specific CD4+ TCR repertoire before mRNA vaccination was compared with the repertoire after mRNA vaccination. For stimulating the cultures, overlapping spike peptide pools were used, derived from SARS-CoV-2 as well as from the common cold coronaviruses HCoV-NL63, HCoV-OC43 and HCoV-229E. Each participant got two doses of either the Pfizer-BioNTech BNT162b2 vaccine (n=8) or the Moderna mRNA-1273 vaccine (n=2).

This clonotype was seen a handful of times. It has no known antigen specificity. Base qualities are not provided; no much larger clone lies one nucleotide away. Reading the germline V gene gives CDR1 ENHRY and CDR2 SYGVKD. CDR3 length: 13 amino acids, cysteine to phenylalanine. The DNA shown is the 39-base CDR3, in frame from base 1. V is clipped by 4 bases and J by 2 bases, and the sequence between their germline boundaries is 8 bases long. This sample's time point label indicates: late sampling 161 to 241 days after vaccination in three convalescent patients. This specimen's treatment or condition label, per the study, means: approximately nine-day PBMC culture with coronavirus spike peptide pools or control peptides (ViraFEST assay). The ViraFEST assay, used in the study, expanded antigen-specific T cells with peptide pools and then identified the expanded clonotypes through TCR sequencing. The convalescent patients' positive SARS-CoV-2 PCR tests were from March to December 2020, which was before the Alpha, Beta and Delta variants emerged in the United States. Under 2.5 million PBMCs per well were cultured in IMDM with approximately 5% human AB serum and approximately 9.8 IU/ml IL-2, plus 10 ug/ml peptide pools. Half of the culture medium was replaced with fresh IL-2-containing medium on days 3 and 7. After 10 days of culture, CD4+ T cells were isolated by negative selection using the EasySep CD4+ T cell isolation kit. Ficoll-Paque Plus gradient centrifugation was used to isolate PBMCs from whole blood, and the isolated PBMCs were then either used fresh or cryopreserved at -140C. Triplicate wells were generally used for each culture condition.

Findings and caveats that apply to the study as a whole: The study included relatively few convalescent patients and did not analyze early timepoints after natural infection. Of the vaccine-specific clones found in convalescent patients, nearly all (304 of 307) were mono-reactive for SARS-CoV-2 spike instead of being cross-reactive with common cold coronaviruses. Among the post-vaccine SARS-CoV-2-reactive clones in convalescent patients, a median approximately 90% showed up only after vaccination, which suggests vaccine-specific priming. An increase in the median number of SARS-CoV-2-reactive clonotypes from 21 after infection to some 40 after vaccination was observed, but the change was not found to be significant.

Libraries came from PCR. TCR sequencing of DNA from cultured CD4+ T cells used the Oncomine TCR Beta short-read assay at the Johns Hopkins FTIC core. Genomic DNA was extracted from the cultured CD4+ T cells with the QIAamp micro DNA kit. The Oncomine TCR Beta libraries from cultured CD4+ T cells were pooled using unique dual indexes and then sequenced on an Illumina iSeq 100. Per the authors' processing: Non-productive sequences were filtered out, and CDR3s that did not start with C, did not end with F or W, or were shorter than 7 amino acids were discarded. The MANAFEST web application was used to identify antigen-specific clonotypes by comparing peptide-stimulated wells against reference wells and other culture wells. To be called positive, a clone needed an FDR below 0.05, an odds ratio above 5, and a productive frequency above 0.1% in at least two of three replicate wells. A clonotype was classed as cross-reactive if the clonotype showed significant expansion both in SARS-CoV-2 spike wells and in at least one common cold coronavirus spike condition. Levenshtein distances (stringdist) and unrooted phylogenetic trees (ape) in R version 3.6.1 were used to assess CDR3 homology. TCRdb trimmed public reads at Q25 via fastp, called clones via MiXCR and kept in-frame beta chains. Every distinct CDR3 protein forms one entry, paired with its most common genes and DNA. The V and J calls were not made by the authors but by TCRdb's processing. Present in this sample are around 18,000 distinct CDR3 sequences, roughly half of which were seen just once. The ten largest clones represent 21% of the sample.

The rearrangement combines TRBV10-3 with TRBJ2-5, with the D gene call left open. This clonotype was obtained from a human donor who had recovered from COVID-19. The starting material was CD4+ T cells from blood, cultured in vitro, obtained about 7 months after SARS-CoV-2 vaccination. In nucleotides, the sequence is TGTGCCATCAGTGGGACGCAGCAAGAGACCCAGTACTTC. Translated, this is CAISGTQQETQYF.